Below, 14 T cell receptor beta chains from the same sample are listed, as sequenced in a study of cytomegalovirus exposure and HLA in healthy donors. The PCR contained 60 Vbeta and 13 Jbeta primers. Using immunoSEQ multiplex PCR, the repertoire was profiled, and TCRdb retains in-frame clones only, with some absent. The sample shows about 160,000 clones, 80% to 85% of them seen only once. The sequencing input was PBMCs. Receptors originate from a man aged 18 to 29 in good health and CMV-seronegative.

V gene TRBV5-4 combines with J gene TRBJ2-2; 9 nucleotides match TRBD1. Trimming cost V 5 bases and J 1 base; bases outside gene matches: 6. In germline, CDR1 is SGHNT, CDR2 YYREEE (reference sequence). The CDR3 spans 16 residues. The CDR3: CASSSGQGRNTGELFF. CDR3 sequence (DNA): TGTGCCAGCAGTTCGGGACAGGGAAGGAACACCGGGGAGCTGTTTTTT.

Notes on this clone: Germline is not matched at one junction end, which may reflect a read error. The rearrangement joins TRBV28 to TRBJ1-2, with a possible D match to TRBD1 (6 bases). Germline V CDR1 and CDR2: MDHEN, SYDVKM. This CDR3 contains 15 residues. The CDR3 sequence: CASSLFAVRGYGYAF. CDR3 in DNA: TGTGCCAGCAGTTTATTCGCCGTCAGGGGCTATGGCTACGCCTTC.

The chain combines TRBV27 with TRBJ2-3, with a weak D call TRBD2 (5 bases). The CDR3 has 16 amino acids. Germline V CDR1 and CDR2: MNHEY, SMNVEV (reference sequence). The V end lost 5 bases, the J end lost 6 bases, and 21 bases lay between the germline ends. CDR3 loop: CASSEGVRGQGDTQYF. The CDR3 nucleotides read TGTGCCAGCAGTGAGGGCGTAAGAGGGCAAGGGGATACGCAGTATTTT.

V usage is TRBV28 and J usage is TRBJ2-6; D perhaps matches TRBD2 (6 bases). Trimming cost V 6 bases and J 1 base, with 7 bases left between them. This CDR3 region has 14 residues. Germline lookup yields CDR1 MDHEN and CDR2 SYDVKM. DNA for the CDR3: TGTGCCAGCAGCGGGACTTCTGGGGCCAACGTCCTGACTTTC. It is translated as CASSGTSGANVLTF.

The chain uses TRBV9 and TRBJ2-7; no definite D call. Germline V lookup: CDR1 SGDLS, CDR2 YYNGEE. V gave up 0 bases and J gave up 4 bases, with 11 bases separating them. CDR3 length: 14 amino acids. In nucleotides, the CDR3 is TGTGCCAGCAGCGTAGCAGGCCGCACGTACGAGCAGTACTTC. As protein: CASSVAGRTYEQYF.

This rearrangement joins TRBV15 to TRBJ1-1; D is possibly TRBD1 (6 bases). The CDR3 is 13 amino acids. The ends were cut back, 5 bases at V and 5 bases at J, with 12 bases in the middle. The germline gives CDR1 LNHNV, CDR2 YYDKDF (reference sequence). Here the CDR3 reads CATSPAGVTEAFF. The CDR3 nucleotides read TGTGCCACCAGCCCAGCAGGGGTTACTGAAGCTTTCTTT.

This clone was detected only a few times. The V call is TRBV28, the J call TRBJ1-2; TRBD1 matches at 9 bases. This CDR3 has 16 amino acids. Per the germline V gene, CDR1 is MDHEN and CDR2 is SYDVKM. The trim removed 6 bases at V and 5 bases at J, leaving 13 bases unmatched. The CDR3 sequence is CASRPLGQGIRYGYTF. CDR3 coding DNA: TGTGCCAGCAGGCCCCTGGGACAGGGAATTCGGTATGGCTACACCTTC.

This rearrangement joins TRBV29-1 to TRBJ2-7, with 7 bases identical to TRBD1. The CDR3 is made up of 14 amino acids. The ends lost 7 bases at V and 0 bases at J; junction bases unmatched: 9. Germline V gene data show CDR1 as SQVTM and CDR2 as ANQGSEA. The CDR3 reads CSGWGQKSSYEQYF. In DNA, the CDR3 is TGCAGCGGCTGGGGACAGAAGAGCTCCTACGAGCAGTACTTC.

This chain connects TRBV5-8 to TRBJ1-2, with TRBD1 matching 7 bases. This CDR3 is built from 15 residues. V lost 3 bases to trimming and J lost 4 bases; unmatched junction nucleotides: 9. Germline lookup yields CDR1 SGHTS and CDR2 YDEGEE. The CDR3 region has the DNA TGTGCCAGCAGCTCCCGGACAGGCCTCTCCTATGGCTACACCTTC. This translates into CASSSRTGLSYGYTF.

The J gene is TRBJ1-4, the V gene TRBV2; D is unclear. Trimming removed 7 bases from V and 8 bases from J, with 20 bases in between. Germline CDR1 reads SNHLY; CDR2 reads FYNNEI. The CDR3 is made up of 15 amino acids. In DNA form, the CDR3 reads TGTGCCAGCACAGACTTTCGGGGAGTGAGGGAAAAACTGTTTTTT. Amino acids: CASTDFRGVREKLFF.

The rearrangement links TRBV27 to TRBJ2-1; 9 bases are shared with TRBD2. This CDR3 region has 17 residues. The trim removed 5 bases at V and 7 bases at J, leaving 15 bases unmatched. Germline V gene sequence: CDR1 MNHEY, CDR2 SMNVEV (reference sequence). The CDR3 region has the DNA TGTGCCAGCAGTCCCATTGGAGGCGGGGGGGCCAGGAATGAGCAGTTCTTC. Protein product: CASSPIGGGGARNEQFF.

The V and J genes are TRBV7-8 and TRBJ2-7; possible D gene TRBD2, 6 bases. The CDR3 extends over 16 amino acids. Germline V gene lookup returns CDR1 SGHVS and CDR2 FQNEAQ. V was cut by 5 bases and J by 3 bases, with 20 bases left in between. The CDR3 bases are TGTGCCAGCAGCGATTCCTACCCCGGCGGGAACTACGAGCAGTACTTC. Residues: CASSDSYPGGNYEQYF.

The chain couples TRBV28 to TRBJ2-7, with 7 bases lining up with TRBD1. Germline V gene data show CDR1 as MDHEN and CDR2 as SYDVKM. The CDR3 totals 15 residues. Losses at the gene ends were 1 base for V and 6 bases for J; bases not matched to a gene: 9. CDR3 DNA sequence: TGTGCCAGCAGTTTATCTGACAGGGCACCCACCGAGCAGTACTTC. It translates to CASSLSDRAPTEQYF.

This chain joins TRBV5-4 and TRBJ2-5; unclear D gene. The J call may not be correct, given that the DNA end is closer to TRBJ2-7. There are 12 residues in the CDR3. Germline CDR1 and CDR2: SGHNT and YYREEE (reference sequence). In DNA, the CDR3 is TGTGCCAGCAGCTTCTCCGGTTACGAGCAGTACTTC. It specifies CASSFSGYEQYF.